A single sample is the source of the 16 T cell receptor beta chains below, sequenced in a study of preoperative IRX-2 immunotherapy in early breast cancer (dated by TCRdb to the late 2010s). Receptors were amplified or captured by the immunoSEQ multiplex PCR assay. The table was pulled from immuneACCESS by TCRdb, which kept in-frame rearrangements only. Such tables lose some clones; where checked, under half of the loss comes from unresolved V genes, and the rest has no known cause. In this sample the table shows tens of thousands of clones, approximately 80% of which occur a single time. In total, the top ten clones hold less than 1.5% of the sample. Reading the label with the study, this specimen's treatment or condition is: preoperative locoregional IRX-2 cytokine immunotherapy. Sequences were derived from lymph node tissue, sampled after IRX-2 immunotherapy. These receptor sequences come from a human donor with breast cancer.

CDR3 nucleotides: TGTGCCAGCAGTGAAGCCCCGGGGGCTGGCTACACCTTC. The encoded protein is CASSEAPGAGYTF. J is TRBJ1-2 and V is TRBV6-1, with a weak D call TRBD1 (6 bases). The germline gives CDR1 MNHNS, CDR2 SASEGT. Between the trimmed V and J ends, which lost 0 bases and 7 bases, there was a span of 9 bases. The CDR3 is 13 residues long.

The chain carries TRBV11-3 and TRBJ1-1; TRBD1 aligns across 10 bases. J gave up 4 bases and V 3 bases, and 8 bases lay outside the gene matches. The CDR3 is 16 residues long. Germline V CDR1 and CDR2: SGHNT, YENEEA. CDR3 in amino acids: CASSFPGTGVGTEAFF. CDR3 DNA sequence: TGTGCCAGCAGCTTTCCCGGGACAGGGGTGGGCACTGAAGCTTTCTTT. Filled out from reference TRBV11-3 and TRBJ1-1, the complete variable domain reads EAGVVQSPRYKIIEKKQPVAFWCNPISGHNTLYWYLQNLGQGPELLIRYENEEAVDDSQLPKDRFSAERLKGVDSTLKIQPAELGDSAVYLCASSFPGTGVGTEAFFGQGTRLTVV.

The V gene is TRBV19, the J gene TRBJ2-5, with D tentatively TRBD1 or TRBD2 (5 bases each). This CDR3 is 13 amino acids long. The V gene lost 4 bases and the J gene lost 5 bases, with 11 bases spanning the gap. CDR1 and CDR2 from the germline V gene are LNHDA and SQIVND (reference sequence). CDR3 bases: TGTGCCAGTAGTACCTCCGAGGGGGAGACCCAGTACTTC. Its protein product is CASSTSEGETQYF.

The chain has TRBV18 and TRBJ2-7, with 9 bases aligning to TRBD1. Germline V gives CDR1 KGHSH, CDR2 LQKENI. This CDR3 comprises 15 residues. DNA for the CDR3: TGTGCCAGCTCGCTGGGACAGGGAAACTCCTATGAGCAGTACGTC. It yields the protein CASSLGQGNSYEQYV.

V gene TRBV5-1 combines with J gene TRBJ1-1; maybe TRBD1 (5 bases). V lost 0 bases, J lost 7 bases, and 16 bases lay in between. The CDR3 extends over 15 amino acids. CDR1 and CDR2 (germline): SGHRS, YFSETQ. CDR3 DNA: TGCGCCAGCAGCTTGGTTGGCAGGCCTGGGGGTGAAGCTTTCTTT. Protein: CASSLVGRPGGEAFF.

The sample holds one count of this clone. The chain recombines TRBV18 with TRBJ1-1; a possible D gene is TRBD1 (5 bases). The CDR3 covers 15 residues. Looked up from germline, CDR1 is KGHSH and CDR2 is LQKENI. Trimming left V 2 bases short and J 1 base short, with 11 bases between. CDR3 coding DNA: TGTGCCAGCTCACCATCGATAGACAGGAACACTGAAGCTTTCTTT. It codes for CASSPSIDRNTEAFF.

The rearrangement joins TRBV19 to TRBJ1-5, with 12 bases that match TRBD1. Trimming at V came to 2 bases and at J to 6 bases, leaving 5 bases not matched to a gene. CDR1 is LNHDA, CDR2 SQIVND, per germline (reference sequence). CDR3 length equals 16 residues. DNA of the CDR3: TGTGCCAGTAGTATAATGGGACAGGGGGCGCGTCAGCCCCAGCATTTT. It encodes CASSIMGQGARQPQHF. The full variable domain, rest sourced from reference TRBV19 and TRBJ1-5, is DGGITQSPKYLFRKEGQNVTLSCEQNLNHDAMYWYRQDPGQGLRLIYYSQIVNDFQKGDIAEGYSVSREKKESFPLTVTSAQKNPTAFYLCASSIMGQGARQPQHFGDGTRLSIL.

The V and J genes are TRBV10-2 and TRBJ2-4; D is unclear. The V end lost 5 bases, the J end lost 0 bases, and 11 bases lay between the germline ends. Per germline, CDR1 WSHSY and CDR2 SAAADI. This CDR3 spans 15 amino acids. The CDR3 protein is CASSSILEAKNIQYF. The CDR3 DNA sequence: TGCGCCAGCAGTTCCATACTCGAAGCCAAAAACATTCAGTACTTC.

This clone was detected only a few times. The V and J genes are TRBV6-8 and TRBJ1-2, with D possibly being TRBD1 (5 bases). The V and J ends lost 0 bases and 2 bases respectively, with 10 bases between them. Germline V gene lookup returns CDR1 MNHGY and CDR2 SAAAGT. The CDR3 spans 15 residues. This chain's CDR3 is CASSYSWEGNYGYTF. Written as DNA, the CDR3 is TGTGCCAGCAGTTACTCGTGGGAGGGGAACTATGGCTACACCTTC.

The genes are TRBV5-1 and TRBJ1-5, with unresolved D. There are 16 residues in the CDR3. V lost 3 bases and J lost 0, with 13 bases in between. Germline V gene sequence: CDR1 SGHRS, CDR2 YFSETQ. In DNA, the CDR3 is TGCGCCAGCAGCTCCCTCCCGGGCTTTAGCAATCAGCCCCAGCATTTT. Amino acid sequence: CASSSLPGFSNQPQHF.

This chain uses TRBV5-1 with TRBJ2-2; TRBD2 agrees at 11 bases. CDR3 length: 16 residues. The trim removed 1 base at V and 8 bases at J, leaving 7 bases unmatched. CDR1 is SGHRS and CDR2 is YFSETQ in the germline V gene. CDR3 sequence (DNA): TGCGCCAGCAGCTTGCTAGCGGGGGGCTCTCGAGGGGAGCTGTTTTTT. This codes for CASSLLAGGSRGELFF.

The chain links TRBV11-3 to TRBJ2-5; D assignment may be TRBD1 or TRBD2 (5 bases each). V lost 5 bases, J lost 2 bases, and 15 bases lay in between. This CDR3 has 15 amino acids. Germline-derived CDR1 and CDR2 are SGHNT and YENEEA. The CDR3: CASSQGLAWQETQYF. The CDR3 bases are TGTGCCAGCAGCCAGGGTCTAGCCTGGCAAGAGACCCAGTACTTC. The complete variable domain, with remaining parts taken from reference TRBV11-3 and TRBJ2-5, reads EAGVVQSPRYKIIEKKQPVAFWCNPISGHNTLYWYLQNLGQGPELLIRYENEEAVDDSQLPKDRFSAERLKGVDSTLKIQPAELGDSAVYLCASSQGLAWQETQYFGPGTRLLVL.

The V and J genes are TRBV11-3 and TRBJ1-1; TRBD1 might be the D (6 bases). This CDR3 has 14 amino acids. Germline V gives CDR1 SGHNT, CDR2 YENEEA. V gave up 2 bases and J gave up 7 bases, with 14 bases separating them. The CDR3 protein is CASSLNDRFGEAFF. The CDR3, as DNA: TGTGCCAGCAGCTTAAACGACAGGTTTGGTGAAGCTTTCTTT.

This CDR3 reads CASRNAGEGYEQYV. Written as DNA, the CDR3 is TGTGCCAGCAGAAACGCTGGGGAAGGGTACGAGCAGTACGTC. The chain combines TRBV6-8 with TRBJ2-7; D call uncertain. Deletions cut 6 bases from V and 4 bases from J, with 16 bases between. Germline CDR1 reads MNHGY; CDR2 reads SAAAGT. The CDR3 has 14 amino acids.

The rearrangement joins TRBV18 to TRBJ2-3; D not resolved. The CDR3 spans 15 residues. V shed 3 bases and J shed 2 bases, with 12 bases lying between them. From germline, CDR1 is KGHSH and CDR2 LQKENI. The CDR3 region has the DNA TGTGCCAGCTCACCCCAGAGCAGTAACACAGATACGCAGTATTTT. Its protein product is CASSPQSSNTDTQYF.

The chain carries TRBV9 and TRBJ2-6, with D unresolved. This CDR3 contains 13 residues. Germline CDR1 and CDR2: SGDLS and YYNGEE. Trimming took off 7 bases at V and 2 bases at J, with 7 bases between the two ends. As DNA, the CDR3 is TGTGCCAGCCGGCAGGCTGGGGCCAACGTCCTGACTTTC. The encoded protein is CASRQAGANVLTF.